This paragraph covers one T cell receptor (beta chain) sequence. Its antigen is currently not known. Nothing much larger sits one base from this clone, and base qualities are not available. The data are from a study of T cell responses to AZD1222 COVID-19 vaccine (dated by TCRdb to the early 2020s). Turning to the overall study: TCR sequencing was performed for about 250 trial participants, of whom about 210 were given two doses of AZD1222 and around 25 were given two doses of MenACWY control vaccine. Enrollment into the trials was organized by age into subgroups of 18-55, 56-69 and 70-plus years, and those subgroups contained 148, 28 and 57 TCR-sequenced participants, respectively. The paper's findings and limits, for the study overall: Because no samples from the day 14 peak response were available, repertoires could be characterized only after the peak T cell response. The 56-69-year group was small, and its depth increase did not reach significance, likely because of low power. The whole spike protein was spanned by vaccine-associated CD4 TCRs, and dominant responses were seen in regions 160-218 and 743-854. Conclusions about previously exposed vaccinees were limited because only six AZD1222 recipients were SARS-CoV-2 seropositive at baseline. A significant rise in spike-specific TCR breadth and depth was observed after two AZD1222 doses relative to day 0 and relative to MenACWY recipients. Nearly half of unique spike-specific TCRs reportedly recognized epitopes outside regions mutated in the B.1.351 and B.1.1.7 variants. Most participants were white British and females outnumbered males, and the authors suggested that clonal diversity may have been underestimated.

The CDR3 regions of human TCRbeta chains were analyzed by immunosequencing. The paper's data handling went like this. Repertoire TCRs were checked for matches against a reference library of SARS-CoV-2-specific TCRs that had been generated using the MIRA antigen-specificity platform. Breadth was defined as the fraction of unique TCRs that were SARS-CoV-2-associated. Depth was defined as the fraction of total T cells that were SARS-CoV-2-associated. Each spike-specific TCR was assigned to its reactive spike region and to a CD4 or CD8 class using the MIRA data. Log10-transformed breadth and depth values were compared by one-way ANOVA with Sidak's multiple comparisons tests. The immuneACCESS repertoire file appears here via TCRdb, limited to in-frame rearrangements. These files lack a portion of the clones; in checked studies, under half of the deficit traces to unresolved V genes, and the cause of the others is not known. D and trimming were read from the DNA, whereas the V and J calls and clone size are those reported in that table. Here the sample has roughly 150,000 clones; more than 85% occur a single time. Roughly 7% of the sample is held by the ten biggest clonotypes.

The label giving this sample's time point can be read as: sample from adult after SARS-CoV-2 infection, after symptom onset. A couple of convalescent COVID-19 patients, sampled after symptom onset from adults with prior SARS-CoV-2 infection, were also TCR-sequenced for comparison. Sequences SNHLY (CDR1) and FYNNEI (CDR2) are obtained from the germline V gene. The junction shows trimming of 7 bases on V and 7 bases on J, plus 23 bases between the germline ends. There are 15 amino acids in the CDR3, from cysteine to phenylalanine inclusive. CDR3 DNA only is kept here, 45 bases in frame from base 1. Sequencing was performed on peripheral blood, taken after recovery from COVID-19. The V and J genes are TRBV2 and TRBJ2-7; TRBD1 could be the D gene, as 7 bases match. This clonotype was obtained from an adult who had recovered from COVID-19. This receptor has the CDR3 CASNSQGGSSWEQYF. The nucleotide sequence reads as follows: TGTGCCAGCAATTCCCAGGGGGGAAGTTCGTGGGAGCAGTACTTC.